What follows are 11 T cell receptor beta chains derived from one specimen sequenced in a study of CD8 T cells in Susac syndrome. The authors reverse transcribed roughly 0.5 to 1 ug RNA with random hexamers. TCRdb used MiXCR to reprocess the immunoSEQ multiplex PCR reads, holding one entry per CDR3 protein. The table includes roughly 110,000 distinct CDR3 sequences, approximately 94% detected once. The source material was CD8+ T cells from PBMCs. Every receptor here comes from a human donor with Susac syndrome.

The chain combines TRBV12-3 or TRBV12-4 with TRBJ2-6, with a weak D call TRBD2 (6 bases). The CDR3 has 18 amino acids. Trimming stripped 5 bases from V and 1 base from J, with 18 bases between. CDR3 in DNA: TGTGCCAGCAGTCCGGGACGGGACTCAGAGTCTGGGGCCAACGTCCTGACTTTC. Protein sequence: CASSPGRDSESGANVLTF.

This clonotype occurred once. This sequence joins TRBV20-1 and TRBJ2-5, with TRBD2 identical over 9 bases. The CDR3 has 14 residues. In germline, CDR1 is DFQATT, CDR2 SNEGSKA (reference sequence). V was pared by 4 bases and J by 2 bases, with 5 bases of the junction left unmatched. The CDR3 sequence: CSATTSGPQETQYF. DNA of the CDR3: TGCAGTGCTACGACTAGCGGCCCACAAGAGACCCAGTACTTC.

This clonotype was detected a few times. The chain carries TRBV13 and TRBJ2-5; TRBD1 matches at 7 bases. The CDR3 contains 13 residues. CDR1 is PRHDT and CDR2 is FYEKMQ in the germline V gene (reference sequence). Germline trimming cut 4 bases from V and 2 bases from J; bases unmatched to any gene: 1. CDR3 in amino acids: CASSSGQQETQYF. The DNA of the CDR3 is TGTGCCAGCAGCTCGGGACAGCAAGAGACCCAGTACTTC.

This clonotype was recorded only once. The chain couples TRBV7-2 to TRBJ1-2; D is unclear. The V end was cut by 10 bases, the J end by 0 bases, with 15 bases between. CDR1 is SGHTA, CDR2 FQGNSA, per germline. The CDR3 runs 14 residues. CDR3 loop: CATIEGKANYGYTF. CDR3 coding DNA: TGTGCCACCATCGAAGGCAAAGCTAACTATGGCTACACCTTC.

J is TRBJ2-5 and V is TRBV2, with TRBD2 identical over 8 bases. The CDR3 extends over 14 amino acids. Germline trimming cut 5 bases from V and 5 bases from J; bases unmatched to any gene: 7. Germline V gene data show CDR1 as SNHLY and CDR2 as FYNNEI. The CDR3 DNA sequence: TGTGCCAGCAGTTGGACTAGCTCCCTCGAGACCCAGTACTTC. Amino acid sequence: CASSWTSSLETQYF.

The J gene is TRBJ1-1, the V gene TRBV11-2; tentative D call: TRBD1 (5 bases). V dropped 2 bases and J dropped 5 bases, with 12 bases sitting between them. Germline lookup yields CDR1 SGHAT and CDR2 FQNNGV. The CDR3 runs 14 residues. CDR3 sequence: CASSLLGTGTEAFF. For the CDR3, the DNA is TGTGCCAGCAGCTTACTAGGGACGGGGACTGAAGCTTTCTTT. Combining the CDR3 with reference TRBV11-2 and TRBJ1-1 gives the whole variable domain EAGVAQSPRYKIIEKRQSVAFWCNPISGHATLYWYQQILGQGPKLLIQFQNNGVVDDSQLPKDRFSAERLKGVDSTLKIQPAKLEDSAVYLCASSLLGTGTEAFFGQGTRLTVV.

The CDR3 DNA is TGTGCCAGCAGTCCCGGGACAGTGACACAAGAGACCCAGTACTTC. This encodes CASSPGTVTQETQYF. This chain joins TRBV6-1 and TRBJ2-5; 7 bases align to TRBD1. The germline V gene encodes CDR1 MNHNS and CDR2 SASEGT. V trimming: 5 bases; J trimming: 2 bases; junction bases outside the gene matches: 8. The CDR3 is 15 amino acids.

This clonotype was detected once. V gene TRBV13 combines with J gene TRBJ1-3, with D uncertain. The CDR3 loop spans 16 amino acids. Looked up from germline, CDR1 is PRHDT and CDR2 is FYEKMQ (reference sequence). V was shortened by 4 bases and J by 0 bases, with 13 bases between the two germline ends. The DNA of the CDR3 is TGTGCCAGCAGCTCGACGGTTTACCGCTCTGGAAACACCATATATTTT. The encoded protein is CASSSTVYRSGNTIYF.

This chain joins TRBV7-8 and TRBJ1-1; the D is unclear. The V end lost 5 bases, the J end lost 4 bases, and 11 bases lay between the germline ends. This CDR3 is built from 13 residues. The germline gives CDR1 SGHVS, CDR2 FQNEAQ. This CDR3 reads CASSPDIRTEAFF. DNA for the CDR3: TGTGCCAGCAGCCCGGATATCCGCACTGAAGCTTTCTTT.

The rearrangement joins TRBV10-3 to TRBJ1-2; D call uncertain. Germline CDR1 ENHRY, CDR2 SYGVKD. Trimming removed 0 bases at V and 6 bases at J, with 11 bases between. The CDR3 runs to 14 residues. CDR3 loop: CAISESTYGDGYTF. CDR3 in DNA: TGTGCCATCAGTGAGTCGACTTACGGGGATGGCTACACCTTC.

The J gene is TRBJ1-6, the V gene TRBV7-3; D is unresolved. The CDR3 length is 14 residues. The germline V gene encodes CDR1 SGHTA and CDR2 FQGTGA. V was cut by 5 bases and J by 8 bases, with 13 bases left in between. The CDR3, as DNA: TGTGCCAGCAGCCAAGAAGGGTGGGATTCACCCCTCCACTTT. Residues: CASSQEGWDSPLHF.